This T cell receptor (beta chain) was sequenced in a study of CD8 T cells in ankylosing spondylitis. General study findings and limits: Earlier studies detected some motif variants in reactive arthritis synovial fluid and blood.

The table lists this clonotype with a few counts. Its antigen is as yet unknown. MiXCR was run by TCRdb on the 5' RACE reads, yielding one entry per CDR3 protein. The sample records 250,000 to 400,000 distinct CDR3 sequences, roughly 10% being singletons. J was trimmed by 4 bases and V by 4 bases; bases with no gene match: 6. This CDR3 comprises 17 residues. Per the germline V gene, CDR1 is SGHRS and CDR2 is YFSETQ. This sequence was found in a female donor with ankylosing spondylitis or in good health (not recorded which). The rearrangement links TRBV5-1 to TRBJ2-3; 16 bases match TRBD2. Sequencing input: blood, either unsorted or a sorted T cell fraction (not recorded which). The CDR3 here is CASSQGTSGRGPDTQYF. CDR3 sequence (DNA): TGCGCCAGCAGCCAAGGGACTAGCGGGAGGGGTCCAGATACGCAGTATTTT.